This T cell receptor (beta chain) is drawn from a study of blood T cell repertoires in COVID-19. Across the study: The United States, Italy and Spain provided the acute and convalescent COVID-19 samples. PBMCs, B-cell-depleted T cells, or T cells provided the cDNA or gDNA that made up the material.

V lost 4 bases and J 7 bases, leaving 15 bases between the germline ends. Germline V CDR1 and CDR2: SGHNT, YYREEE (reference sequence). CDR3 size: 15 residues. Original processing methods: Amplification with reference gene primers provided the estimates of nucleated cell counts. TCRdb's copy holds only in-frame clones and misses some; the assay was immunoSEQ multiplex PCR. The DNA gave D and trimming, while V, J and clone size come from that table. The table includes about 120,000 clones, about 79% detected once. Sequencing was done on a sample of peripheral blood. This sequence originates from a man aged 70-80 years with acute or convalescent COVID-19. The chain uses TRBV5-4 and TRBJ1-6; D perhaps matches TRBD1 (5 bases). CDR3 in amino acids: CASSRVGRRNSPLHF. CDR3 coding DNA: TGTGCCAGCAGCCGCGTGGGGCGCCGCAATTCACCCCTCCACTTT. The complete variable domain, with remaining parts taken from reference TRBV5-4 and TRBJ1-6, reads ETGVTQSPTHLIKTRGQQVTLRCSSQSGHNTVSWYQQALGQGPQFIFQYYREEENGRGNFPPRFSGLQFPNYSSELNVNALELDDSALYLCASSRVGRRNSPLHFGNGTRLTVT.